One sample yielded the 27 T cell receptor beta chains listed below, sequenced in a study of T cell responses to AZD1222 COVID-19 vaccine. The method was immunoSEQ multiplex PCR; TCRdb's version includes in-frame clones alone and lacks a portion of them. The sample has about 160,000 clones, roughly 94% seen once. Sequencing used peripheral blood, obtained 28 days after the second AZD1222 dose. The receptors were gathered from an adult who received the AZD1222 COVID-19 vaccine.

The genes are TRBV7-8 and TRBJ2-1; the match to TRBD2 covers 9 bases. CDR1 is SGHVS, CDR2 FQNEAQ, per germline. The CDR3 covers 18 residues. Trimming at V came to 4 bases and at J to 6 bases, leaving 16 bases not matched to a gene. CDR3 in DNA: TGTGCCAGCAGCTCGAATGGGGGCGGGAGGGTAGGTCCCAATGAGCAGTTCTTC. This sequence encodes CASSSNGGGRVGPNEQFF.

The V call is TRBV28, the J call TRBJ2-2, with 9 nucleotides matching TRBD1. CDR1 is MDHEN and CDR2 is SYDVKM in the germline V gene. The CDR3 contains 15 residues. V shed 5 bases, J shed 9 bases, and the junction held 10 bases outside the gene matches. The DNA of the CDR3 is TGTGCCAGCAGTGCCCCCGGGACAGGGTACCGGGAGCTGTTTTTT. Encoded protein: CASSAPGTGYRELFF.

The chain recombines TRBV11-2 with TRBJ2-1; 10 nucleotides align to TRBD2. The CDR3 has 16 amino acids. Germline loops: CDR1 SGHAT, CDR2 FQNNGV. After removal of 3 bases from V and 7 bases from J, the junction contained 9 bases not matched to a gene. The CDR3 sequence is CASSFFLAGADNEQFF. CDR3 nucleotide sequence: TGTGCCAGCAGCTTCTTCCTAGCGGGAGCGGATAATGAGCAGTTCTTC.

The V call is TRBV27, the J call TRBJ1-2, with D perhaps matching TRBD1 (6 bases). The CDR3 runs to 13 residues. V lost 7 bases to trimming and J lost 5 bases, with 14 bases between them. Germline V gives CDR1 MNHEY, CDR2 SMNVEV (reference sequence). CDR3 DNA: TGTGCCAGCAAGGGGGGCGCGATTTATGGCTACACCTTC. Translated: CASKGGAIYGYTF.

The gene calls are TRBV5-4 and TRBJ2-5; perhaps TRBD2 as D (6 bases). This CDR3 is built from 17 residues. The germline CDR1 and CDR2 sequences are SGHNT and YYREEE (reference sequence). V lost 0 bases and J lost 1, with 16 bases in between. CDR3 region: CASSLDPMGGGQETQYF. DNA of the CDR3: TGTGCCAGCAGCTTGGATCCCATGGGAGGAGGCCAAGAGACCCAGTACTTC. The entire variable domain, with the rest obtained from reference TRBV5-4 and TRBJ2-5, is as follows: ETGVTQSPTHLIKTRGQQVTLRCSSQSGHNTVSWYQQALGQGPQFIFQYYREEENGRGNFPPRFSGLQFPNYSSELNVNALELDDSALYLCASSLDPMGGGQETQYFGPGTRLLVL.

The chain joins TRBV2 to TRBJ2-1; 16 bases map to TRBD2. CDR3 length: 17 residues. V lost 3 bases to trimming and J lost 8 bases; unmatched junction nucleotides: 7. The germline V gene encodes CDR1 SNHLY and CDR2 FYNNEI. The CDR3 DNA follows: TGTGCCAGCAGTGATTCGGGACTAGCGGGAGGGCCCGATGAGCAGTTCTTC. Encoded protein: CASSDSGLAGGPDEQFF.

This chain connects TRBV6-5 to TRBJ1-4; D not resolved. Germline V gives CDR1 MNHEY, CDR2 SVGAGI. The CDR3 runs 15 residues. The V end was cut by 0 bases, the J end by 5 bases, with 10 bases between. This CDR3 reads CASSYSMRGNEKLFF. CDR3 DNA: TGTGCCAGCAGTTACTCGATGCGTGGGAATGAAAAACTGTTTTTT.

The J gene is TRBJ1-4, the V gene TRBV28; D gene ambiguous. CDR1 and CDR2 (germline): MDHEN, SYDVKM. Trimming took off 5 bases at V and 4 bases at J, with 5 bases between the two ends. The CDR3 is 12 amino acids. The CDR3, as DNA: TGTGCCAGCAGTGTCTATAATGAAAAACTGTTTTTT. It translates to CASSVYNEKLFF.

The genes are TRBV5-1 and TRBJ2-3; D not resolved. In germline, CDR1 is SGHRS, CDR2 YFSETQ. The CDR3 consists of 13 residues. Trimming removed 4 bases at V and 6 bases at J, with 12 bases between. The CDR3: CASSHDQMDTQYF. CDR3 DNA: TGCGCCAGCAGCCACGACCAAATGGATACGCAGTATTTT.

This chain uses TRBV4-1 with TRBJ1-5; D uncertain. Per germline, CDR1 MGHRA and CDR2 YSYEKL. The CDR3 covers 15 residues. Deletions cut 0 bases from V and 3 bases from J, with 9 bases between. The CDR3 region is CASSQDSRDNQPQHF. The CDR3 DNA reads TGCGCCAGCAGCCAAGATTCGAGGGACAATCAGCCCCAGCATTTT.

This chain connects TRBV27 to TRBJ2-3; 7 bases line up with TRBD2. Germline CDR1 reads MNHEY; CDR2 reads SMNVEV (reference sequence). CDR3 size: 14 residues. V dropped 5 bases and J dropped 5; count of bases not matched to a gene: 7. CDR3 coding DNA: TGTGCCAGCAGTCCAGGACTAGAGGGAGATACGCAGTATTTT. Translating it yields CASSPGLEGDTQYF.

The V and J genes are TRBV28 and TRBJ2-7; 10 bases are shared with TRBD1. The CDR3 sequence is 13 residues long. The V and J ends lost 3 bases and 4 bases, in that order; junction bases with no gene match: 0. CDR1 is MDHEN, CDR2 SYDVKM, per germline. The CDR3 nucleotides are TGTGCCAGCAGTTTGGACAGGGGGTACGAGCAGTACTTC. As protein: CASSLDRGYEQYF.

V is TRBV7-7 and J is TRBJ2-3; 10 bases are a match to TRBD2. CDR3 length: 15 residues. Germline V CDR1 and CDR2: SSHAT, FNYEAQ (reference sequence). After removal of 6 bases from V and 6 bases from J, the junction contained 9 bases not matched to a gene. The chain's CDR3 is CASSSSGRASDTQYF. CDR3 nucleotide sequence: TGTGCCAGCAGTTCAAGCGGGAGGGCCAGTGATACGCAGTATTTT. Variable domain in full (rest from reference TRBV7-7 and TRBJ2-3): GAGVSQSPRYKVTKRGQDVTLRCDPISSHATLYWYQQALGQGPEFLTYFNYEAQPDKSGLPSDRFSAERPEGSISTLTIQRTEQRDSAMYRCASSSSGRASDTQYFGPGTRLTVL.

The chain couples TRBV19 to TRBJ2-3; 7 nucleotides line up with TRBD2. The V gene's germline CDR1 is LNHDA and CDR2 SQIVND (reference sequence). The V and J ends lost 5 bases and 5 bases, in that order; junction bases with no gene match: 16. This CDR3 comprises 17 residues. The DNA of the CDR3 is TGTGCCAGTAGTCCCCGCTCAGGACTAGTTGGTGAAGATACGCAGTATTTT. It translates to CASSPRSGLVGEDTQYF.

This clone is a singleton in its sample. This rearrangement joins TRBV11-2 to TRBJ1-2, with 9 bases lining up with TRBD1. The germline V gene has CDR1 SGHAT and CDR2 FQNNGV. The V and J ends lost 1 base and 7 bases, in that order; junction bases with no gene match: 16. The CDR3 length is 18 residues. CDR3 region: CASSLGRDRVVPLGGYTF. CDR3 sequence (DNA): TGTGCCAGCAGCTTAGGCCGGGACAGGGTTGTACCTCTTGGTGGCTACACCTTC.

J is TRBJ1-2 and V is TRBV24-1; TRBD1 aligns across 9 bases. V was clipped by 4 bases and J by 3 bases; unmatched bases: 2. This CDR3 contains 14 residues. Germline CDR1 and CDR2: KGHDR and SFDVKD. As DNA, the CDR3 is TGTGCCACCAGTGACACAGGGGGCCACTATGGCTACACCTTC. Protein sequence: CATSDTGGHYGYTF.

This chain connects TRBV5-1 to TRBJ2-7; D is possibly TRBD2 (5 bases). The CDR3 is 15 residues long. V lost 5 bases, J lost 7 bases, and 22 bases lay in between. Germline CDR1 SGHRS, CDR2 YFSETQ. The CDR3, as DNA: TGCGCCAGCAGGAGCCTAGCATCCGGAGCTTGGGAGCAGTACTTC. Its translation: CASRSLASGAWEQYF.

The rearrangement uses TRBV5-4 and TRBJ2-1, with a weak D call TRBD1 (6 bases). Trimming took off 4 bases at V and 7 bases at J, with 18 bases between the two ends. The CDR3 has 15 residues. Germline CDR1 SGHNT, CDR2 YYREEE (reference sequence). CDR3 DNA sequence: TGTGCCAGCAGCAAAGCAGGGGCCAGACCAAATGAGCAGTTCTTC. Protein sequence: CASSKAGARPNEQFF.

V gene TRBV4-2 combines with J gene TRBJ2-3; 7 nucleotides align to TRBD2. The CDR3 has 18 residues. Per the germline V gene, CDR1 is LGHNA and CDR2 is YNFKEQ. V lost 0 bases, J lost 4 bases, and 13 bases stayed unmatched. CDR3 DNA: TGTGCCAGCAGCCAAGATAGAAGGCTAGCGGCGGGGCCAGATACGCAGTATTTT. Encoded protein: CASSQDRRLAAGPDTQYF.

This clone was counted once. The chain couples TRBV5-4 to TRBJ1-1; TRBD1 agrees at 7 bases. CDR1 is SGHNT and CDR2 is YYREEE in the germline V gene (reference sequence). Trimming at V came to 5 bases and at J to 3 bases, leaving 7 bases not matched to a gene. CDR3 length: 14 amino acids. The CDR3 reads CASSLQGSHTEAFF. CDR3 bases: TGTGCCAGCAGTTTACAGGGGTCGCACACTGAAGCTTTCTTT.

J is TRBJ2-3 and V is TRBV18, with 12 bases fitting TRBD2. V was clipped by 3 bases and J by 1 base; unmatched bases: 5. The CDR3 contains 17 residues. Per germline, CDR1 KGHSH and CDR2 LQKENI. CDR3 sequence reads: CASSPPGLAGGTDTQYF. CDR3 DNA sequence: TGTGCCAGCTCACCGCCGGGACTAGCGGGTGGCACAGATACGCAGTATTTT.

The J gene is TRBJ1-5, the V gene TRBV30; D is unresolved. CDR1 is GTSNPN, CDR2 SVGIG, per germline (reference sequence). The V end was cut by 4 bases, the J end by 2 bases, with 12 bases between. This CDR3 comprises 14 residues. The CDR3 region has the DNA TGTGCCTGGACCCCACCGCCAGGCAATCAGCCCCAGCATTTT. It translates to CAWTPPPGNQPQHF. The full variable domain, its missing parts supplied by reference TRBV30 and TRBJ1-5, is SQTIHQWPATLVQPVGSPLSLECTVEGTSNPNLYWYRQAAGRGLQLLFYSVGIGQISSEVPQNLSASRPQDRQFILSSKKLLLSDSGFYLCAWTPPPGNQPQHFGDGTRLSIL.

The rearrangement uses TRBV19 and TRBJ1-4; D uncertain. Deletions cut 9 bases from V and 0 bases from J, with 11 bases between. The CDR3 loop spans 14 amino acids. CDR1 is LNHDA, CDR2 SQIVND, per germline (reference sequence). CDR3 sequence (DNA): TGTGCCAGCTCTTACAGTGCAACTAATGAAAAACTGTTTTTT. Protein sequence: CASSYSATNEKLFF.

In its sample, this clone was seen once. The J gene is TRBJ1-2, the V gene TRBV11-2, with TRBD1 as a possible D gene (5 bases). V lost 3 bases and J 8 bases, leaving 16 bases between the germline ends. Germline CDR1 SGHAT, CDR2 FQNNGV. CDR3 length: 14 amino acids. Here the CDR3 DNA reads TGTGCCAGCAGCTTGGATCGGCAGGGTGAAGGCTACACCTTC. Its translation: CASSLDRQGEGYTF.

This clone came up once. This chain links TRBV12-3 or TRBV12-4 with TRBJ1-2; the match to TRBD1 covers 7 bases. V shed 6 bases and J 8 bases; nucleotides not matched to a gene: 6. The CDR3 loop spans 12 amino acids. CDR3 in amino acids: CASRYRGRGYTF. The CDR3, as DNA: TGTGCCAGCAGGTACAGGGGTCGAGGCTACACCTTC.

CDR3 sequence (DNA): TGTGCCAGCAGTTCCTGGGCTGAGCGGCGGAAACAGGTTGCCGGGGAGCTGTTTTTT. It is translated as CASSSWAERRKQVAGELFF. The chain links TRBV27 to TRBJ2-2; possibly TRBD1 or TRBD2 for D (5 bases each). Germline lookup yields CDR1 MNHEY and CDR2 SMNVEV (reference sequence). The CDR3 runs 19 residues. V was pared by 4 bases and J by 6 bases, with 27 bases between.

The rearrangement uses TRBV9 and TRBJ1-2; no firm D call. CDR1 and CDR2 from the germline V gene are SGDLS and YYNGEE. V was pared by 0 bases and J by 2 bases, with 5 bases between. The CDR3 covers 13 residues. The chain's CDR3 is CASSVDRNYGYTF. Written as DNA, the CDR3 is TGTGCCAGCAGCGTAGACCGGAACTATGGCTACACCTTC.